What follows are 25 T cell receptor beta chains derived from one specimen sequenced in a study of identifying expanded T cells in peripheral blood. This table comes from immunoSEQ multiplex PCR, and its TCRdb copy is limited to in-frame clones, with some not included. In the table there are approximately 120,000 clones, around 84% of which are singletons. The sequenced material came from blood. All receptors derive from a person aged 18 to 75 in good health.

The J gene is TRBJ1-3, the V gene TRBV9, with D uncertain. The CDR3 runs 13 residues. Looked up from germline, CDR1 is SGDLS and CDR2 is YYNGEE. With 3 bases removed from V and 2 bases from J, the gap between germline ends came to 6 bases. CDR3 in amino acids: CASSGSPGNTIYF. The CDR3, as DNA: TGTGCCAGCAGCGGAAGTCCTGGAAACACCATATATTTT.

The chain recombines TRBV5-1 with TRBJ2-7; weak D call: TRBD2 (5 bases). This CDR3 has 15 residues. Trimming stripped 2 bases from V and 1 base from J, with 13 bases between. CDR1 is SGHRS and CDR2 is YFSETQ in the germline V gene. The CDR3 nucleotides read TGCGCCAGCAGCTTCTTGGACTCCGGTTCCTACGAGCAGTACTTC. Its translation: CASSFLDSGSYEQYF. Supplemented by reference TRBV5-1 and TRBJ2-7, the full variable domain reads KAGVTQTPRYLIKTRGQQVTLSCSPISGHRSVSWYQQTPGQGLQFLFEYFSETQRNKGNFPGRFSGRQFSNSRSEMNVSTLELGDSALYLCASSFLDSGSYEQYFGPGTRLTVT.

This clone was seen more than once but under ten times. The chain carries TRBV5-1 and TRBJ1-2, with 8 nucleotides matching TRBD1. The CDR3 runs 15 residues. The V gene end was trimmed by 4 bases and the J gene end by 7 bases; junction bases not matched to a gene: 12. CDR1 SGHRS and CDR2 YFSETQ come from the germline V gene. CDR3 coding DNA: TGCGCCAGCAGCATGACAGGGGACGGGGTAGGTGGCTACACCTTC. Encoded protein: CASSMTGDGVGGYTF.

The chain is built from TRBV7-9 and TRBJ1-1, with D possibly being TRBD1 (6 bases). CDR3 length: 17 amino acids. Trimming removed 3 bases from V and 3 bases from J, with 20 bases in between. Germline CDR1 reads SEHNR; CDR2 reads FQNEAQ (reference sequence). The DNA for the CDR3 is TGTGCCAGCAGCTTGTGGCAGGGGATGAGGGCTTACACTGAAGCTTTCTTT. Its protein is CASSLWQGMRAYTEAFF.

The V call is TRBV14, the J call TRBJ1-1; D is ambiguous. Germline CDR1 and CDR2: SGHDN and FVKESK. The CDR3 length is 13 residues. V lost 1 base to trimming and J lost 3 bases, with 6 bases between them. This CDR3 reads CASSQGGYTEAFF. CDR3 coding DNA: TGTGCCAGCAGCCAAGGTGGGTACACTGAAGCTTTCTTT.

This sequence joins TRBV6-1 and TRBJ1-1; the D gene is possibly TRBD1 (5 bases). This CDR3 spans 15 amino acids. Germline V gene data show CDR1 as MNHNS and CDR2 as SASEGT. Between the trimmed V and J ends, which lost 5 bases and 1 base, there was a span of 14 bases. CDR3 amino acids: CASSTKGRRNTEAFF. The CDR3 DNA reads as TGTGCCAGCAGTACCAAGGGACGGAGGAACACTGAAGCTTTCTTT.

The chain has TRBV4-1 and TRBJ1-2, with 7 positions matching TRBD1. Germline V gene lookup returns CDR1 MGHRA and CDR2 YSYEKL. The CDR3 is 16 residues long. The ends lost 4 bases at V and 3 bases at J; junction bases unmatched: 11. CDR3: CASSRGTEILYYGYTF. The DNA for the CDR3 is TGCGCCAGCAGCCGAGGGACAGAAATCCTATACTATGGCTACACCTTC.

The rearrangement joins TRBV2 to TRBJ1-1; 7 nucleotides line up with TRBD1. With V trimmed by 6 bases and J by 6 bases, 10 bases remained unmatched. Germline V gives CDR1 SNHLY, CDR2 FYNNEI. There are 14 residues in the CDR3. Written as DNA, the CDR3 is TGTGCCAGCAGCCAATCAGGGGGGCCCTCTGAAGCTTTCTTT. It yields the protein CASSQSGGPSEAFF.

This clone appeared once. The chain employs TRBV2 and TRBJ2-3; 9 bases map to TRBD2. With 8 bases clipped from V and 6 bases from J, the junction kept 18 bases outside the gene matches. Germline CDR1 is SNHLY and CDR2 is FYNNEI. This CDR3 is 17 amino acids long. The CDR3 reads CASRARTRRLAADTQYF. CDR3 nucleotide sequence: TGTGCCAGCCGCGCACGCACCCGCAGACTAGCGGCTGATACGCAGTATTTT.

The chain couples TRBV7-9 to TRBJ1-1; 8 nucleotides align to TRBD1. This CDR3 comprises 14 residues. The trim removed 5 bases at V and 1 base at J, leaving 3 bases unmatched. Germline-derived CDR1 and CDR2 are SEHNR and FQNEAQ (reference sequence). CDR3 region: CASSRGQGNTEAFF. CDR3 sequence (DNA): TGTGCCAGCAGCCGCGGACAGGGGAACACTGAAGCTTTCTTT.

This chain connects TRBV7-9 to TRBJ2-1, with no clear D. There are 14 residues in the CDR3. V lost 2 bases and J lost 5, with 10 bases in between. Germline V lookup: CDR1 SEHNR, CDR2 FQNEAQ (reference sequence). The CDR3 reads CASSLIWQDNEQFF. The CDR3 DNA is TGTGCCAGCAGCTTAATCTGGCAAGACAATGAGCAGTTCTTC.

V and J are TRBV29-1 and TRBJ1-1; D gene unclear. The length of the CDR3 is 13 residues. Germline CDR1 reads SQVTM; CDR2 reads ANQGSEA. Trimming removed 8 bases at V and 1 base at J, with 14 bases between. CDR3 in DNA: TGCAGCCTCTCGTGGGGTTGGAACACTGAAGCTTTCTTT. Translation gives CSLSWGWNTEAFF.

This rearrangement joins TRBV7-2 to TRBJ2-5, with a weak D call TRBD1 (5 bases). The CDR3 runs to 13 residues. CDR1 is SGHTA and CDR2 is FQGNSA in the germline V gene. V shed 5 bases and J shed 5 bases, with 12 bases lying between them. The CDR3 protein is CASSTQGYETQYF. The CDR3 nucleotides are TGTGCCAGCAGCACTCAGGGTTACGAGACCCAGTACTTC.

The chain couples TRBV2 to TRBJ1-2; D uncertain. This CDR3 spans 14 amino acids. Germline CDR1 and CDR2: SNHLY and FYNNEI. Trimming removed 4 bases from V and 4 bases from J, with 13 bases in between. The CDR3 DNA reads TGTGCCAGCAGTGCTGAATCACCCTTCTATGGCTACACCTTC. Translating gives CASSAESPFYGYTF.

The chain recombines TRBV30 with TRBJ1-5, with TRBD1 as a possible D gene (5 bases). This CDR3 has 13 amino acids. V lost 3 bases and J 6 bases, leaving 12 bases between the germline ends. Germline lookup yields CDR1 GTSNPN and CDR2 SVGIG (reference sequence). CDR3 loop: CAWSRVRGQPQHF. The CDR3 DNA is TGTGCCTGGAGCCGAGTTAGGGGTCAGCCCCAGCATTTT.

The chain recombines TRBV7-9 with TRBJ2-5; perhaps TRBD1 as D (6 bases). Per the germline V gene, CDR1 is SEHNR and CDR2 is FQNEAQ (reference sequence). This CDR3 is built from 14 residues. V lost 2 bases and J 1 base, leaving 8 bases between the germline ends. The CDR3 loop is CASSLQGIQETQYF. In nucleotides, the CDR3 is TGTGCCAGCAGCTTACAGGGGATCCAAGAGACCCAGTACTTC.

This rearrangement joins TRBV9 to TRBJ2-3, with a tentative D call TRBD2 (5 bases). Germline V gene sequence: CDR1 SGDLS, CDR2 YYNGEE. This CDR3 is built from 16 residues. Trimming removed 3 bases at V and 0 bases at J, with 14 bases between. CDR3 amino acids: CASSASSDFSTDTQYF. The DNA for the CDR3 is TGTGCCAGCAGCGCGAGCTCGGACTTCAGCACAGATACGCAGTATTTT.

Many counts were recorded for this clone. V is TRBV7-9 and J is TRBJ2-7; TRBD2 aligns across 7 bases. J was trimmed by 7 bases and V by 0 bases; bases with no gene match: 3. Looked up from germline, CDR1 is SEHNR and CDR2 is FQNEAQ (reference sequence). The CDR3 length is 13 residues. The CDR3 reads CASSLAGEGEQYF. The CDR3 DNA follows: TGTGCCAGCAGCTTAGCGGGGGAGGGAGAGCAGTACTTC.

This chain links TRBV19 with TRBJ1-2; no clear D. The CDR3 totals 15 residues. The V end was cut by 2 bases, the J end by 0 bases, with 10 bases between. The germline V gene has CDR1 LNHDA and CDR2 SQIVND (reference sequence). The CDR3 nucleotides read TGTGCCAGTAGTATACCGCGTCAGTCTAACTATGGCTACACCTTC. It codes for CASSIPRQSNYGYTF. The full variable domain, in which reference TRBV19 and TRBJ1-2 provide the parts outside the CDR3, is DGGITQSPKYLFRKEGQNVTLSCEQNLNHDAMYWYRQDPGQGLRLIYYSQIVNDFQKGDIAEGYSVSREKKESFPLTVTSAQKNPTAFYLCASSIPRQSNYGYTFGSGTRLTVV.

A remark on this clone: The sample has other DNA sequences that encode this CDR3 too. The V and J genes are TRBV25-1 and TRBJ1-1; TRBD1 might be the D (5 bases). Germline V gene data show CDR1 as MGHDK and CDR2 as SYGVNS. The V end lost 5 bases, the J end lost 7 bases, and 14 bases lay between the germline ends. The CDR3 is 13 residues long. The CDR3, as DNA: TGTGCCAGCAGTCTCCTAGGGGTCAGTGAAGCTTTCTTT. This translates into CASSLLGVSEAFF.

This chain joins TRBV7-6 and TRBJ2-5; tentative D call: TRBD1 (6 bases). Germline V gives CDR1 SGHVS, CDR2 FNYEAQ. Trimming removed 0 bases from V and 2 bases from J, with 13 bases in between. This CDR3 is built from 16 residues. CDR3: CASSLAGTLLQETQYF. The CDR3 bases are TGTGCCAGCAGCTTAGCCGGGACACTATTACAAGAGACCCAGTACTTC. Full variable domain (remainder filled in from reference TRBV7-6 and TRBJ2-5): GAGVSQSPRYKVTKRGQDVALRCDPISGHVSLYWYRQALGQGPEFLTYFNYEAQQDKSGLPNDRFSAERPEGSISTLTIQRTEQRDSAMYRCASSLAGTLLQETQYFGPGTRLLVL.

The genes are TRBV29-1 and TRBJ1-1; 8 positions agree with TRBD1. Germline assignment: CDR1 SQVTM and CDR2 ANQGSEA. The length of the CDR3 is 13 residues. Trimming cost V 4 bases and J 6 bases; bases outside gene matches: 7. In DNA form, the CDR3 reads TGCAGCGTTGGGGTAGTACAGGGGGCTGAAGCTTTCTTT. It is translated as CSVGVVQGAEAFF.

The rearrangement joins TRBV2 to TRBJ1-2, with D possibly matching TRBD1 (6 bases). Germline-derived CDR1 and CDR2 are SNHLY and FYNNEI. The V end lost 2 bases, the J end lost 7 bases, and 17 bases lay between the germline ends. The CDR3 contains 15 residues. The DNA for the CDR3 is TGTGCCAGCAGTGAATCTCAAGGGACAATTCGTGGCTACACCTTC. Protein: CASSESQGTIRGYTF.

This clone is a singleton in its sample. The CDR3 sequence: CASREQGGSPLHF. DNA of the CDR3: TGTGCCAGCAGGGAACAGGGGGGTTCACCCCTCCACTTT. The V call is TRBV6-5, the J call TRBJ1-6; 8 nucleotides line up with TRBD1. Germline V lookup: CDR1 MNHEY, CDR2 SVGAGI. The CDR3 runs to 13 residues. Losses at the gene ends were 6 bases for V and 9 bases for J; bases not matched to a gene: 4.

The count of this clone is one. The rearrangement joins TRBV25-1 to TRBJ2-5; D possibly corresponds to TRBD2 (5 bases). The DNA end lines up better with TRBJ2-7; the J call may be wrong. CDR3 length equals 15 residues. Germline CDR1 MGHDK, CDR2 SYGVNS. The CDR3 nucleotides read TGTGCCAGCAGTGCCCTCTTCGGGGTTACCTACGAGCAGTACTTC. Its translation is CASSALFGVTYEQYF.